The 22 T cell receptor beta chains below come from one sample, sequenced in a study of blood T cell repertoires in COVID-19. Data came from immunoSEQ multiplex PCR; TCRdb stores just in-frame clones and leaves some out. The top ten clones hold 0.85% to 0.95% of a sample with 250,000 to 350,000 clones, about 89% of them seen once. Sequencing was carried out using peripheral blood. These receptor sequences come from a woman in her thirties or forties who had recovered from COVID-19.

This chain joins TRBV6-1 and TRBJ2-7, with 11 bases that match TRBD1. V shed 1 base, J shed 5 bases, and the junction held 10 bases outside the gene matches. The germline gives CDR1 MNHNS, CDR2 SASEGT. The CDR3 sequence is 17 residues long. CDR3 DNA: TGTGCCAGCAGTGAAGTGGGGTTGGACAGGGGGCCTGACGAGCAGTACTTC. Amino acids: CASSEVGLDRGPDEQYF.

The rearrangement links TRBV3-1 (or the pseudogene TRBV3-2) to TRBJ2-1; 9 positions agree with TRBD1. Germline CDR1 and CDR2: LGHDT and YNNKEL (reference sequence). CDR3 length: 15 amino acids. J gave up 5 bases and V 1 base, and 3 bases lay outside the gene matches. The CDR3 DNA is TGTGCCAGCAGCCAAGCCGGGACAGGGAACAATGAGCAGTTCTTC. It yields the protein CASSQAGTGNNEQFF.

The J gene is TRBJ1-3, the V gene TRBV30, with D possibly being TRBD1 (5 bases). V was shortened by 5 bases and J by 0 bases, with 8 bases between the two germline ends. Looked up from germline, CDR1 is GTSNPN and CDR2 is SVGIG (reference sequence). CDR3 length: 13 amino acids. The CDR3 spells CAWRRGSGNTIYF. The CDR3 nucleotides are TGTGCCTGGCGGAGGGGCTCTGGAAACACCATATATTTT.

This chain connects TRBV25-1 to TRBJ2-2; 7 nucleotides agree with TRBD1. Germline V gives CDR1 MGHDK, CDR2 SYGVNS. Trimming removed 8 bases from V and 3 bases from J; junction bases left unmatched: 6. The CDR3 is 14 residues long. The CDR3 is CASWGQSDTGELFF. DNA for the CDR3: TGTGCCAGCTGGGGACAGAGTGACACCGGGGAGCTGTTTTTT.

The rearrangement joins TRBV6-6 to TRBJ2-1; the match to TRBD2 covers 13 bases. The trim removed 8 bases at V and 6 bases at J, leaving 7 bases unmatched. This CDR3 has 15 residues. Germline V gives CDR1 MNHNY, CDR2 SVGAGI (reference sequence). DNA of the CDR3: TGTGCCAGCGCCGGGACTAGCGGGACGGTCAATGAGCAGTTCTTC. Its translation is CASAGTSGTVNEQFF.

The V call is TRBV11-2, the J call TRBJ2-2; 7 bases map to TRBD1. V lost 4 bases, J lost 4 bases, and 9 bases stayed unmatched. Germline V gene sequence: CDR1 SGHAT, CDR2 FQNNGV. The CDR3 sequence is 16 residues long. The CDR3 is CASSYRQGFGTGELFF. The CDR3 coding sequence is TGTGCCAGCAGCTACAGACAGGGCTTCGGCACCGGGGAGCTGTTTTTT. Looking up the rest from reference TRBV11-2 and TRBJ2-2 gives the full variable domain: EAGVAQSPRYKIIEKRQSVAFWCNPISGHATLYWYQQILGQGPKLLIQFQNNGVVDDSQLPKDRFSAERLKGVDSTLKIQPAKLEDSAVYLCASSYRQGFGTGELFFGEGSRLTVL.

The table lists this clone with a count of one. Other DNA sequences within the sample encode an identical CDR3. The chain has TRBV7-2 and TRBJ2-3, with 10 nucleotides matching TRBD2. CDR3 length: 17 residues. Looked up from germline, CDR1 is SGHTA and CDR2 is FQGNSA. The V and J ends lost 3 bases and 3 bases, in that order; junction bases with no gene match: 9. CDR3 residues: CASSLGASGSGTDTQYF. CDR3 nucleotide sequence: TGTGCCAGCAGCTTGGGGGCTAGCGGGAGTGGAACAGATACGCAGTATTTT.

CDR3 DNA: TGTGCCAGCAGCTCCGGGGGGACTAGCGGGAGGGCCTACGAGCAGTACTTC. Translation: CASSSGGTSGRAYEQYF. This rearrangement joins TRBV7-2 to TRBJ2-7; TRBD2 aligns across 16 bases. The V gene's germline CDR1 is SGHTA and CDR2 FQGNSA. V lost 4 bases and J lost 2; bases outside the gene matches: 5. This CDR3 is built from 17 residues.

The J gene is TRBJ2-6, the V gene TRBV24-1, with 11 bases matching TRBD1. Trimming removed 6 bases from V and 2 bases from J; junction bases left unmatched: 5. The CDR3 extends over 17 amino acids. Germline CDR1 is KGHDR and CDR2 is SFDVKD. The CDR3 spells CATSPRTGGAGANVLTF. For the CDR3, the DNA is TGTGCCACCAGTCCGCGGACAGGGGGCGCTGGGGCCAACGTCCTGACTTTC.

The chain employs TRBV15 and TRBJ2-5; TRBD2 agrees at 7 bases. Trimming took 3 bases from V and 3 from J; bases not matched to a gene: 7. This CDR3 spans 15 amino acids. Per the germline V gene, CDR1 is LNHNV and CDR2 is YYDKDF (reference sequence). Written as DNA, the CDR3 is TGTGCCACCAGCAGGGCCGGCACTAGCGAAGAGACCCAGTACTTC. Translating it yields CATSRAGTSEETQYF. The full variable domain, its missing parts supplied by reference TRBV15 and TRBJ2-5, is DAMVIQNPRYQVTQFGKPVTLSCSQTLNHNVMYWYQQKSSQAPKLLFHYYDKDFNNEADTPDNFQSRRPNTSFCFLDIRSPGLGDTAMYLCATSRAGTSEETQYFGPGTRLLVL.

Details on this clone: A much larger clone lies one base from this, so it may be a read error. The identical CDR3 is also encoded by other nucleotide sequences in the sample. CDR3 in amino acids: CASSPNQETQYF. The CDR3 bases are TGTGCCAGCTCACCCAACCAAGAGACCCAGTACTTC. The chain combines TRBV18 with TRBJ2-5; no reliable D call. Germline loops: CDR1 KGHSH, CDR2 LQKENI. The CDR3 is 12 amino acids. V dropped 3 bases and J dropped 0 bases, with 2 bases sitting between them.

The rearrangement links TRBV3-1 (or the pseudogene TRBV3-2) to TRBJ2-3, with 11 nucleotides matching TRBD2. The CDR3 consists of 15 residues. The junction had 4 bases not matched to a gene; V was cut back by 3 bases and J by 5 bases. Germline CDR1 LGHDT, CDR2 YNNKEL (reference sequence). The CDR3 DNA reads TGTGCCAGCAGCCAGAGAGGACTAGCGGGAGATACGCAGTATTTT. Translated: CASSQRGLAGDTQYF.

CDR3 DNA sequence: TGTGCCACCAGCGCACGTCTTTCCCGGACAGGGGAAGATGGCTACACCTTC. It encodes CATSARLSRTGEDGYTF. The rearrangement joins TRBV15 to TRBJ1-2; 9 nucleotides align to TRBD1. J gave up 6 bases and V 5 bases, and 16 bases lay outside the gene matches. CDR1 is LNHNV and CDR2 is YYDKDF in the germline V gene (reference sequence). This CDR3 contains 17 residues.

In this sample, this clone turned up a few times. The chain employs TRBV5-1 and TRBJ1-6; D is uncertain. The length of the CDR3 is 14 residues. Between the trimmed V and J ends, which lost 0 bases and 7 bases, there was a span of 8 bases. Looked up from germline, CDR1 is SGHRS and CDR2 is YFSETQ. CDR3 DNA: TGCGCCAGCAGCTTGGACGGGAACAATTCACCCCTCCACTTT. It is translated as CASSLDGNNSPLHF. The variable domain in full, completed from reference TRBV5-1 and TRBJ1-6, reads KAGVTQTPRYLIKTRGQQVTLSCSPISGHRSVSWYQQTPGQGLQFLFEYFSETQRNKGNFPGRFSGRQFSNSRSEMNVSTLELGDSALYLCASSLDGNNSPLHFGNGTRLTVT.

The chain couples TRBV7-3 to TRBJ2-1, with TRBD2 matching 9 bases. The CDR3 is 15 amino acids. Germline V gene data show CDR1 as SGHTA and CDR2 as FQGTGA. The V and J ends lost 2 bases and 2 bases, in that order; junction bases with no gene match: 1. CDR3 region: CASSLLAGAYNEQFF. The CDR3 region has the DNA TGTGCCAGCAGCTTATTAGCGGGAGCCTACAATGAGCAGTTCTTC.

V is TRBV11-2 and J is TRBJ2-4; 9 bases line up with TRBD2. J was trimmed by 5 bases and V by 4 bases; bases with no gene match: 3. The germline CDR1 and CDR2 sequences are SGHAT and FQNNGV. The CDR3 extends over 14 amino acids. The DNA of the CDR3 is TGTGCCAGCAGCTCACTAGCGGGCCAAAACATTCAGTACTTC. This gives the protein CASSSLAGQNIQYF.

The J gene is TRBJ2-7, the V gene TRBV27; D unresolved. Germline V CDR1 and CDR2: MNHEY, SMNVEV (reference sequence). The V end was cut by 5 bases, the J end by 2 bases, with 10 bases between. The CDR3 sequence is 13 residues long. The CDR3, as DNA: TGTGCCAGCAGTACGACACGAACCTACGAGCAGTACTTC. Protein sequence: CASSTTRTYEQYF.

There are a few counts of this clone. The chain couples TRBV28 to TRBJ2-7, with 7 bases identical to TRBD1. The germline CDR1 and CDR2 sequences are MDHEN and SYDVKM. With 3 bases clipped from V and 6 bases from J, the junction kept 5 bases outside the gene matches. The CDR3 is made up of 13 amino acids. CDR3 in DNA: TGTGCCAGCAGTTTGACAGGGAACAGCGAGCAGTACTTC. Protein: CASSLTGNSEQYF.

The J gene is TRBJ1-2, the V gene TRBV3-1 (or the pseudogene TRBV3-2); D may be TRBD1 (5 bases). Trimming removed 1 base from V and 2 bases from J, with 11 bases in between. Looked up from germline, CDR1 is LGHDT and CDR2 is YNNKEL (reference sequence). This CDR3 has 15 residues. The CDR3 nucleotides read TGTGCCAGCAGCCAAGGATTTGACAGCAACTATGGCTACACCTTC. Protein sequence: CASSQGFDSNYGYTF.

The J gene is TRBJ2-3, the V gene TRBV7-2; D remains unclear. Trimming cost V 1 base and J 0 bases, with 11 bases left between them. The CDR3 consists of 16 residues. Germline assignment: CDR1 SGHTA and CDR2 FQGNSA. CDR3 protein: CASSLGRGTSTDTQYF. CDR3 coding DNA: TGTGCCAGCAGCTTAGGACGCGGTACTAGCACAGATACGCAGTATTTT.

The chain combines TRBV6-5 with TRBJ1-3; no definite D call. The V gene lost 0 bases and the J gene lost 7 bases, with 16 bases spanning the gap. Germline CDR1 and CDR2: MNHEY and SVGAGI. The CDR3 runs to 16 residues. The DNA of the CDR3 is TGTGCCAGCAGTTACTCGAGCGGGTTCAGCTCTAACACCATATATTTT. It encodes CASSYSSGFSSNTIYF.

V is TRBV30 and J is TRBJ2-4; TRBD2 might be the D (6 bases). V dropped 4 bases and J dropped 6 bases, with 13 bases sitting between them. Germline V gene lookup returns CDR1 GTSNPN and CDR2 SVGIG (reference sequence). There are 13 residues in the CDR3. The CDR3 region is CAWMEGARNIQYF. The CDR3 DNA sequence: TGTGCCTGGATGGAGGGAGCGAGAAACATTCAGTACTTC.